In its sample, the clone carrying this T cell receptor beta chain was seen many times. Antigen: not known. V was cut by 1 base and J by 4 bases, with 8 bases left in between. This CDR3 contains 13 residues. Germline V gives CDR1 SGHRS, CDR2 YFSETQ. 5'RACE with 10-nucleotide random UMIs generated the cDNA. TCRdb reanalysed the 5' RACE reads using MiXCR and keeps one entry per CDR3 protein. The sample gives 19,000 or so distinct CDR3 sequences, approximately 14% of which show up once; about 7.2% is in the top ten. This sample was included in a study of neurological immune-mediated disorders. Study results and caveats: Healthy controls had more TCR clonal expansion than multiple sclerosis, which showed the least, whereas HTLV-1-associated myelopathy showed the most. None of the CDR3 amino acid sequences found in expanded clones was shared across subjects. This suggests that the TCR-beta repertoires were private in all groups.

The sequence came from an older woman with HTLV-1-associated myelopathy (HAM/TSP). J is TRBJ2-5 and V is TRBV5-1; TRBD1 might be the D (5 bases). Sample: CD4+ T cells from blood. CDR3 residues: CASSLWQGETQYF. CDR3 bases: TGCGCCAGCAGCTTGTGGCAGGGAGAGACCCAGTACTTC.